This T cell receptor beta chain came from a study of blood T cell repertoires in COVID-19 (dated by TCRdb to the early 2020s). Describing the broader study: Samples covering the acute and convalescent phases of COVID-19 were provided by collaborators in the United States, Italy and Spain. Where available, HLA class I and class II types were taken from metadata supplied by the sample provider and were not determined by assay-based typing. The prospective study material was composed of cDNA or gDNA derived from T cells, B-cell-depleted T cells, or PBMCs. Sample metadata almost always included a de-identified subject ID, COVID-19 status, age in years and sex. The samples were drawn from the first 160 participants of the ongoing ImmuneRACE study and from 1,254 subjects provided by 6 global collaborators. The dataset comprised deeply sampled blood TCRbeta repertoires from subjects exposed to, actively infected with, or recovered from COVID-19. The repertoires were released in a freely available public database intended as a resource for research on the immune response to SARS-CoV-2. The paper's findings and limits, for the study overall: Clinical and demographic metadata were provided uncurated, with the amount varying by source and participant.

The CDR1 and CDR2 encoded by the germline V gene are MNHEY and SVGAGI. Including cysteine and phenylalanine, the CDR3 has 14 amino acids. The sequence is cut down to CDR3 DNA, 42 bases in frame from base 1. V has 6 bases trimmed and J has 7 bases trimmed; junction bases matching no gene number 8. Note on this clone: Its cognate antigen has yet to be identified. No quality values exist for individual bases; no much larger clone is one base distant.

Participants in the prospective study were enrolled through a virtual design, were aged roughly 18 to 100 years, and lived in some 24 United States geographic areas. To assign participants to cohorts, the prospective study relied on clinical history that participants themselves reported in a screening survey and a study questionnaire. ImmuneRACE Cohort 3 recovered participants were defined by two consecutive negative NP/OP PCR tests, healthcare professional clearance, or symptom resolution. Each participant in the prospective study had whole blood, serum and a nasopharyngeal or oropharyngeal swab collected by mobile phlebotomists. Over a roughly 2-month period, participants in the prospective study had the option of providing additional blood draws and questionnaires. Blood samples from the prospective study were shipped frozen or at room temperature prior to DNA extraction. TCRbeta CDR3 regions were amplified from genomic DNA by means of the immunoSEQ Assay, a bias-controlled multiplex PCR. In the authors' own workflow: Within the assay, amplification of reference gene primers was used to estimate how many nucleated cells each sample contained. To quantify the absolute abundance of each unique TCRbeta CDR3 rearrangement, sequence reads were collapsed and filtered. Productive Simpson clonality was computed per sample as the square root of Simpson's diversity index over productive rearrangements. TCRdb re-hosts the immuneACCESS table, in-frame sequences only. Its copies lack some clones; in the studies checked, an unresolved V gene accounts for under half of them, and the cause for the rest is not known. The D gene and trimming were derived from the DNA, and the V and J assignments and clone size from that table. This sample comprises a few hundred thousand clones, about nine tenths of them detected only once. The leading ten clones occupy under 11% of the sample.

The sample consisted of PBMCs or T cells enriched from blood (not recorded which). This chain is built from TRBV6-5 and TRBJ2-3, with 9 bases matching TRBD1. The sequence was collected from a woman aged 18-29 years who had recovered from COVID-19. The bases read TGTGCCAGCAGCACCGGGACAGGGTCAAATACGCAGTATTTT. Its translation is CASSTGTGSNTQYF.